This T cell receptor (beta chain) was sequenced during a study of blood T cell repertoires in COVID-19 (TCRdb year 2020). Study-level background: Samples covering the acute and convalescent phases of COVID-19 were provided by collaborators in the United States, Italy and Spain. The repertoires were released in a freely available public database meant as a resource for research on the immune response to SARS-CoV-2. Nearly every sample came with metadata listing a de-identified subject ID, COVID-19 status, age in years and sex. The prospective study material was composed of cDNA or gDNA derived from T cells, B-cell-depleted T cells, or PBMCs. Subjects who had been exposed to COVID-19, were actively infected with it, or had recovered from it provided the deeply sampled blood TCRbeta repertoires that made up the dataset. The samples were drawn from two sources: the first 160 participants of the ongoing ImmuneRACE study, and 950 to 1,500 subjects contributed by 6 global collaborators. Where available, HLA class I and class II types were obtained from metadata supplied by the sample provider rather than from assay-based typing. The paper's findings and limits, for the study overall: The amount of clinical and demographic metadata varied by source and participant and was provided uncurated.

One collaborating source in Seattle enrolled patients during active infection and followed them longitudinally through the course of disease. Whole blood was collected in K2EDTA tubes by collaborating institutions according to the institutions' own protocols. For TCRbeta analysis, collaborators shipped samples as frozen whole blood, isolated PBMCs, or DNA extracted from either of those sample types. TCRbeta CDR3 regions were amplified from genomic DNA by means of the immunoSEQ Assay, a bias-controlled multiplex PCR. In the authors' own workflow: The number of nucleated cells in each sample was estimated by amplification of reference gene primers within the assay. To quantify the absolute abundance of each unique TCRbeta CDR3 rearrangement, sequence reads were collapsed and filtered. For each sample, productive Simpson clonality was calculated as the square root of Simpson's diversity index over productive rearrangements. TCRdb took this table from immuneACCESS and kept in-frame rearrangements with V and J called. Such tables lack part of the clones; where checked against another copy, unresolved V genes explain under half of the gap, and the rest is unexplained. That table gives V, J and clone size, and the DNA gave D and trimming. Here the sample has tens of thousands of clones; approximately 80% occur a single time. Roughly 10% of the sample goes to the ten largest clones.

In the germline V gene (reference sequence), CDR1 corresponds to SGHNT and CDR2 to YYREEE. Counted from cysteine to phenylalanine, this CDR3 has 12 amino acids. The kept DNA is CDR3 alone, 36 bases in frame from the first base. Deletion took 3 bases off V and 11 bases off J, with a span of 14 bases between the germline ends. As concerns this clone: Its antigen remains unidentified. Per-nucleotide qualities are absent, and no much larger clonotype sits a single base away.

The V and J segments used are TRBV5-4 and TRBJ1-1; the D segment could be TRBD1, given 5 matching bases. This clonotype was sampled from a man aged 25 to 40 with COVID-19, enrolled during active disease. The material sequenced was peripheral blood. The sequenced DNA: TGTGCCAGCAGCTCGGGGGTTAATTTCGCTTTCTTT. It is translated as CASSSGVNFAFF. The CDR3 plus the reference TRBV5-4 and TRBJ1-1 genes for the other parts give the full variable domain: ETGVTQSPTHLIKTRGQQVTLRCSSQSGHNTVSWYQQALGQGPQFIFQYYREEENGRGNFPPRFSGLQFPNYSSELNVNALELDDSALYLCASSSGVNFAFFGQGTRLTVV.